The 19 T cell receptor beta chains in this list originate from one sample, sequenced in a study of blood T cell repertoires in COVID-19. The assay was immunoSEQ multiplex PCR, and TCRdb's table has in-frame clones only and misses some. The data contain around 250,000 clones, around 82% of them seen just once; the ten biggest clones take up around 4%. Sequencing was carried out using peripheral blood. The receptors were gathered from a man aged 45-65 years with active or convalescent COVID-19.

The J gene is TRBJ2-2, the V gene TRBV6-6; tentatively, D is TRBD1 (6 bases). CDR1 MNHNY and CDR2 SVGAGI come from the germline V gene (reference sequence). The CDR3 loop spans 17 amino acids. V dropped 5 bases and J dropped 7 bases, with 23 bases sitting between them. CDR3 in amino acids: CASSQPHGAGVGGELFF. CDR3 in DNA: TGTGCCAGCAGTCAACCCCATGGGGCAGGGGTAGGCGGGGAGCTGTTTTTT.

The rearrangement uses TRBV2 and TRBJ1-5; D ambiguous. Trimming stripped 6 bases from V and 4 bases from J, with 7 bases between. The germline gives CDR1 SNHLY, CDR2 FYNNEI. The CDR3 covers 12 residues. The DNA for the CDR3 is TGTGCCAGCAGAAGCAGGAATCAGCCCCAGCATTTT. Translation: CASRSRNQPQHF.

This clone came up once. The genes are TRBV2 and TRBJ1-5; the D is unclear. This CDR3 is built from 14 residues. From germline, CDR1 is SNHLY and CDR2 FYNNEI. The V gene lost 1 base and the J gene lost 3 bases, with 7 bases spanning the gap. DNA of the CDR3: TGTGCCAGCAGTGAAGACAGATACAATCAGCCCCAGCATTTT. Amino acid sequence: CASSEDRYNQPQHF.

The chain recombines TRBV19 with TRBJ1-5; 12 bases agree with TRBD1. The CDR3 extends over 16 amino acids. CDR1 is LNHDA and CDR2 is SQIVND in the germline V gene (reference sequence). V was clipped by 5 bases and J by 6 bases; unmatched bases: 8. The CDR3 DNA sequence: TGTGCCAGTAGTGCCACGGGACAGGGGGCAGGTCAGCCCCAGCATTTT. Amino acids: CASSATGQGAGQPQHF.

The CDR3 here is CASSYSTAGGYGYTF. The CDR3, as DNA: TGTGCCAGCAGTTACTCGACGGCAGGGGGCTATGGCTACACCTTC. This rearrangement joins TRBV6-5 to TRBJ1-2, with 7 positions matching TRBD1. Germline V gives CDR1 MNHEY, CDR2 SVGAGI. The CDR3 has 15 residues. Trimming cost V 0 bases and J 4 bases; bases outside gene matches: 5.

The CDR3 nucleotides read TGTGCCAGCAGTCCCCAGGGAGGAGCCGGTCAGCCCCAGCATTTT. Encoded protein: CASSPQGGAGQPQHF. This chain links TRBV28 with TRBJ1-5, with D possibly TRBD1 on 5 matching bases. Germline V gives CDR1 MDHEN, CDR2 SYDVKM. This CDR3 region has 15 residues. Trimming removed 5 bases at V and 6 bases at J, with 17 bases between.

The J gene is TRBJ1-2, the V gene TRBV29-1; D gene unclear. Germline V gene sequence: CDR1 SQVTM, CDR2 ANQGSEA. V dropped 0 bases and J dropped 14 bases, with 13 bases sitting between them. This CDR3 contains 11 residues. CDR3 amino acids: CSVEDPGLSTF. In nucleotides, the CDR3 is TGCAGCGTTGAAGATCCGGGGTTAAGTACCTTC. The full variable domain, its missing parts supplied by reference TRBV29-1 and TRBJ1-2, is SAVISQKPSRDICQRGTSLTIQCQVDSQVTMMFWYRQQPGQSLTLIATANQGSEATYESGFVIDKFPISRPNLTFSTLTVSNMSPEDSSIYLCSVEDPGLSTFGSGTRLTVV.

CDR3 residues: CASSSGNSNTEAFF. CDR3 nucleotides: TGCGCCAGCAGCTCCGGGAACTCGAACACTGAAGCTTTCTTT. The chain links TRBV5-1 to TRBJ1-1; D is ambiguous. The CDR3 length is 14 residues. Germline assignment: CDR1 SGHRS and CDR2 YFSETQ. Trimming pared 3 bases from V and 1 base from J, leaving 10 bases between.

The V gene is TRBV7-6, the J gene TRBJ2-1; 10 bases line up with TRBD2. J was trimmed by 5 bases and V by 1 base; bases with no gene match: 11. The CDR3 contains 18 residues. The V gene's germline CDR1 is SGHVS and CDR2 FNYEAQ. CDR3 DNA: TGTGCCAGCAGCTTAGGGAAACTAGCGGGACGTCGTGACAATGAGCAGTTCTTC. Translating gives CASSLGKLAGRRDNEQFF.

This clone was counted once. The chain employs TRBV4-1 and TRBJ1-5, with TRBD1 as a possible D gene (6 bases). In germline, CDR1 is MGHRA, CDR2 YSYEKL. V was clipped by 1 base and J by 5 bases, with 18 bases between them. The CDR3 loop spans 17 amino acids. Here the CDR3 DNA reads TGCGCCAGCAGCCAAGTTATCTTGCCCAGGGGAGATCAGCCCCAGCATTTT. Its protein product is CASSQVILPRGDQPQHF.

The rearrangement links TRBV7-9 to TRBJ2-7; tentative D call: TRBD2 (6 bases). In germline, CDR1 is SEHNR, CDR2 FQNEAQ (reference sequence). Trimming pared 5 bases from V and 2 bases from J, leaving 13 bases between. The CDR3 consists of 14 residues. As DNA, the CDR3 is TGTGCCAGCAGCACTCCGGGACTCGCCTACGAGCAGTACTTC. Protein product: CASSTPGLAYEQYF.

The chain couples TRBV4-2 to TRBJ2-1, with 11 bases matching TRBD2. J was trimmed by 10 bases and V by 3 bases; bases with no gene match: 2. This CDR3 has 13 residues. Germline CDR1 reads LGHNA; CDR2 reads YNFKEQ. The CDR3 sequence is CASSQTSGEEQFF. DNA of the CDR3: TGTGCCAGCAGCCAGACTAGCGGGGAGGAGCAGTTCTTC.

V is TRBV6-2 or TRBV6-3 and J is TRBJ2-2, with 7 bases fitting TRBD2. Germline trimming cut 0 bases from V and 9 bases from J; bases unmatched to any gene: 10. Looked up from germline, CDR1 is MNHEY and CDR2 is SVGEGT. The CDR3 length is 16 residues. The CDR3 loop reads CASSYSAEDGRRELFF. The CDR3 DNA is TGTGCCAGCAGTTACTCGGCGGAGGACGGGAGGAGGGAGCTGTTTTTT.

This chain joins TRBV7-2 and TRBJ2-7; the match to TRBD2 covers 7 bases. In germline, CDR1 is SGHTA, CDR2 FQGNSA. Trimming took 2 bases from V and 1 from J; bases not matched to a gene: 2. This CDR3 contains 14 residues. The CDR3 DNA reads as TGTGCCAGCAGCTTATCGGGGGGTTCCTACGAGCAGTACTTC. Translating it yields CASSLSGGSYEQYF. Complete variable domain (other parts from reference TRBV7-2 and TRBJ2-7): GAGVSQSPSNKVTEKGKDVELRCDPISGHTALYWYRQSLGQGLEFLIYFQGNSAPDKSGLPSDRFSAERTGGSVSTLTIQRTQQEDSAVYLCASSLSGGSYEQYFGPGTRLTVT.

This chain uses TRBV25-1 with TRBJ2-7; 11 nucleotides line up with TRBD2. Germline CDR1 reads MGHDK; CDR2 reads SYGVNS. The CDR3 extends over 13 amino acids. V was clipped by 7 bases and J by 6 bases; unmatched bases: 5. CDR3 coding DNA: TGTGCCAGCATTGGTAGCGGGGGGGCCGAGCAGTACTTC. This encodes CASIGSGGAEQYF.

This sequence joins TRBV5-1 and TRBJ1-6, with D perhaps matching TRBD1 (6 bases). Germline CDR1 and CDR2: SGHRS and YFSETQ. V lost 2 bases to trimming and J lost 7 bases, with 13 bases between them. CDR3 size: 15 residues. The CDR3 nucleotides read TGCGCCAGCAGCTTAGGCGGACAGAGAAATTCACCCCTCCACTTT. Translated: CASSLGGQRNSPLHF. The full variable domain, with the rest looked up from reference TRBV5-1 and TRBJ1-6, is KAGVTQTPRYLIKTRGQQVTLSCSPISGHRSVSWYQQTPGQGLQFLFEYFSETQRNKGNFPGRFSGRQFSNSRSEMNVSTLELGDSALYLCASSLGGQRNSPLHFGNGTRLTVT.

The CDR3 sequence: CASSRDRLWPDGYTF. The CDR3 DNA reads TGTGCCAGCAGCCGAGACAGGCTATGGCCGGACGGCTACACCTTC. This chain uses TRBV5-8 with TRBJ1-2, with D tentatively TRBD1 (6 bases). Trimming stripped 4 bases from V and 8 bases from J, with 21 bases between. CDR1 and CDR2 from the germline V gene are SGHTS and YDEGEE. The CDR3 contains 15 residues. Drawing the rest from reference TRBV5-8 and TRBJ1-2, the complete variable domain is EAGVTQSPTHLIKTRGQQATLRCSPISGHTSVYWYQQALGLGLQFLLWYDEGEERNRGNFPPRFSGRQFPNYSSELNVNALELEDSALYLCASSRDRLWPDGYTFGSGTRLTVV.

This clone was seen only a few times. This chain links TRBV5-1 with TRBJ1-2, with D perhaps matching TRBD1 (5 bases). This CDR3 is 14 amino acids long. Trimming pared 4 bases from V and 4 bases from J, leaving 14 bases between. CDR1 and CDR2 (germline): SGHRS, YFSETQ. In DNA form, the CDR3 reads TGCGCCAGCAGCGGAGATACAGGCCTCTATGGCTACACCTTC. This sequence encodes CASSGDTGLYGYTF.

This chain uses TRBV2 with TRBJ1-5, with a possible D match to TRBD1 (5 bases). The CDR3 contains 14 residues. Germline CDR1 SNHLY, CDR2 FYNNEI. V was cut by 8 bases and J by 0 bases, with 11 bases left in between. This CDR3 is CASRGGDSNQPQHF. The DNA for the CDR3 is TGTGCCAGCCGGGGGGGAGATAGCAATCAGCCCCAGCATTTT. Variable domain in full (rest from reference TRBV2 and TRBJ1-5): EPEVTQTPSHQVTQMGQEVILRCVPISNHLYFYWYRQILGQKVEFLVSFYNNEISEKSEIFDDQFSVERPDGSNFTLKIRSTKLEDSAMYFCASRGGDSNQPQHFGDGTRLSIL.